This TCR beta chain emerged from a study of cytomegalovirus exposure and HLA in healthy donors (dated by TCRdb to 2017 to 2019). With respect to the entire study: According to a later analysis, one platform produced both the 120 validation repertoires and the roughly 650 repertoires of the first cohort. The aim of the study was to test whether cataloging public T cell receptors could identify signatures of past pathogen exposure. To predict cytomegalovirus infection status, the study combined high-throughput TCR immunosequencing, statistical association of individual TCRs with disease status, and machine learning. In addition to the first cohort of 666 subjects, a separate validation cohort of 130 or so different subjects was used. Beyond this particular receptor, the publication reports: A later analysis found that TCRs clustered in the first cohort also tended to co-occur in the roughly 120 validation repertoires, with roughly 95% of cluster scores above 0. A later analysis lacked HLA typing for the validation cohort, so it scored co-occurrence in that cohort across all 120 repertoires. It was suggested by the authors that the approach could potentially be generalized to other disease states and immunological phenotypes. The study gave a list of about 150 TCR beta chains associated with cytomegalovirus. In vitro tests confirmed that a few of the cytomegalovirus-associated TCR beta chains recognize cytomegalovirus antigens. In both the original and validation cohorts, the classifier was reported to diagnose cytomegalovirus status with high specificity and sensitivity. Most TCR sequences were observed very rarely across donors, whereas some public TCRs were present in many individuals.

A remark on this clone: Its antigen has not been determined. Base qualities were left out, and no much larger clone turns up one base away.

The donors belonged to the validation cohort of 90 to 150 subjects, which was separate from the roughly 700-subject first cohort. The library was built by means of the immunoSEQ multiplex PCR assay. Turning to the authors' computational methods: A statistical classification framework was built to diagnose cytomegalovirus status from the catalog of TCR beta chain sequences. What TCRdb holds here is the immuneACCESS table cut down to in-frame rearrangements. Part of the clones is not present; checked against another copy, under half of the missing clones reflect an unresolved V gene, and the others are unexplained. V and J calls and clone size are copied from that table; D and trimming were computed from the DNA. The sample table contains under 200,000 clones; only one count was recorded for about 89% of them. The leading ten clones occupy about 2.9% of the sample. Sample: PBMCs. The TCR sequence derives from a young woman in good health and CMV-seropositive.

The DNA sequence is as follows: TGTGCCAGCTCACATGGGGGGGACACTGAAGCTTTCTTT. Its protein is CASSHGGDTEAFF. Recombination joined TRBV18 with TRBJ1-1; TRBD1 could be the D gene, as 5 bases match. V lost 4 bases and J lost 3 bases; the stretch between them is 9 bases long. The cysteine opens and the phenylalanine closes a CDR3 of 13 amino acids. Only the CDR3 DNA is retained, 39 bases long and in frame from the first base. CDR1 is given as KGHSH and CDR2 as LQKENI, both from the germline V gene.